This is a list of T cell receptor beta chains from one sample in a study of identical twins. TCRdb reprocessed the 5' RACE reads via MiXCR and lists one record per CDR3 protein. In the table there are 700,000 or so distinct CDR3 sequences, 8% to 9% of which are singletons. The sample also formed part of further work on yellow fever vaccine responses in identical twins.

Sequenced material: PBMCs. Every receptor here comes from a woman younger than 30 in good health. Both conserved end residues are part of each CDR3. D genes are given only for firm matches. Size tells how often a clone was seen (once, few, many) or the class of an expanded clone, and some rows leave it out.

>TRBJ2-1|few|TRBD1|TRBV6-1
CASSTQGEGSYNEQFF
TGTGCCAGCAGCACACAGGGGGAAGGGTCCTACAATGAGCAGTTCTTC
>TRBJ1-4|NA|TRBD1|TRBV20-1
CSAKQGAVEKLFF
TGCAGTGCGAAACAGGGGGCGGTTGAAAAACTGTTTTTT
>TRBJ1-5|few|NA|TRBV6-2/TRBV6-3
CASRRGNQPQHF
TGTGCCAGCAGACGAGGCAATCAGCCCCAGCATTTT
>TRBJ2-7|NA|NA|TRBV11-3
CASSLNGESYEQYF
TGTGCCAGCAGCTTAAACGGAGAATCCTACGAGCAGTACTTC
>TRBJ2-1|NA|TRBD1|TRBV7-9
CASSVAGGLLHNEQFF
TGTGCCAGCAGCGTAGCAGGGGGCTTGCTACACAATGAGCAGTTCTTC
>TRBJ2-5|many|NA|TRBV28
CASRTTTGIETQYF
TGTGCCAGCCGAACAACTACAGGGATCGAGACCCAGTACTTC
>TRBJ2-7|NA|NA|TRBV4-1
CASSPPSHLGTRNYEQYF
TGCGCCAGCAGCCCACCCTCTCACCTTGGGACACGGAACTACGAGCAGTACTTC
>TRBJ2-7|NA|TRBD2|TRBV20-1
CSARVPHLAVASYEQYF
TGCAGTGCTAGAGTCCCTCATCTAGCGGTCGCATCCTACGAGCAGTACTTC
>TRBJ2-5|NA|NA|TRBV12-3/TRBV12-4
CASSRSGAQETQYF
TGTGCCAGCAGTCGGTCTGGGGCCCAAGAGACCCAGTACTTC
>TRBJ2-7|many|TRBD1|TRBV12-3/TRBV12-4
CASSSTGTDYEQYF
TGTGCCAGCAGCTCGACCGGGACAGACTACGAGCAGTACTTC
>TRBJ2-1|few|TRBD2|TRBV12-3/TRBV12-4
CASRTGLAVEQFF
TGTGCCAGCAGGACGGGACTAGCGGTTGAGCAGTTCTTC
>TRBJ2-3|NA|NA|TRBV2
CASSESGYTDTQYF
TGTGCCAGCAGTGAATCGGGATACACAGATACGCAGTATTTT
>TRBJ1-1|NA|NA|TRBV7-8
CASSFVEYPEAFF
TGTGCCAGCAGCTTTGTGGAATACCCTGAAGCTTTCTTT
>TRBJ2-7|few|NA|TRBV20-1
CSASWARSSYEQYF
TGCAGTGCTAGTTGGGCCAGGAGCTCCTACGAGCAGTACTTC
>TRBJ2-1|few|NA|TRBV11-2
CASSLDHGAEQFF
TGTGCCAGCAGCTTAGATCACGGGGCTGAGCAGTTCTTC
>TRBJ2-1|NA|TRBD2|TRBV29-1
CSVSGTKSYNEQFF
TGCAGCGTCTCCGGGACTAAAAGTTACAATGAGCAGTTCTTC
>TRBJ1-2|NA|TRBD1|TRBV6-1
CASRAGTGGNYGYTF
TGTGCCAGCAGAGCCGGGACAGGGGGTAACTATGGCTACACCTTC
>TRBJ2-1|many|NA|TRBV24-1
CATSDPAGNYNEQFF
TGTGCCACCAGTGATCCCGCAGGGAACTACAATGAGCAGTTCTTC
>TRBJ2-3|few|NA|TRBV27
CASSLWRAVDTQYF
TGTGCCAGCAGTTTGTGGAGGGCAGTAGATACGCAGTATTTT
>TRBJ2-5|NA|NA|TRBV7-2
CASSLWDDYQYF
TGTGCCAGCAGCTTATGGGACGACTACCAGTACTTC
>TRBJ2-2|few|NA|TRBV12-3/TRBV12-4
CASSLGGRVMTGELFF
TGTGCCAGCAGTTTAGGAGGGAGAGTCATGACCGGGGAGCTGTTTTTT
>TRBJ2-7|many|NA|TRBV5-1
CASSILTGFVYEQYF
TGCGCCAGCAGCATCCTTACAGGGTTCGTCTACGAGCAGTACTTC
>TRBJ2-5|few|NA|TRBV5-6
CASSPSGGLLWETQYF
TGTGCCAGCAGCCCTTCCGGGGGGCTTTTGTGGGAGACCCAGTACTTC